These T cell receptor beta chains were read from a single sample in a study of long-term antiretroviral therapy in people with HIV. Profiled with immunoSEQ multiplex PCR; TCRdb holds only in-frame clones, not every one. The sample contains some 30,000 clones, nearly 90% of which appear only once. The sequencing here drew on unsorted PBMCs, taken 1.1 years after starting antiretroviral therapy. The receptors derive from a man between 18 and 29 years old with HIV. Both conserved end residues are part of each CDR3. A D gene is named only where the DNA matches it firmly. Some rows have no size entry. The others give once, few or many, or a class for an expanded clone.

d_call: .; clone_size: once; v_call: TRBV28; j_call: TRBJ1-3; cdr3_nt: TGTGCCAGCAGTTTACCAGGGAAGCATTCCGGAAACACCATATATTTT; cdr3_aa: CASSLPGKHSGNTIYF
d_call: TRBD1; clone_size: .; v_call: TRBV16; j_call: TRBJ1-5; cdr3_nt: TGTGCCAGCAGCCAACCTGGGACAGAACAAAATCAGCCCCAGCATTTT; cdr3_aa: CASSQPGTEQNQPQHF
d_call: .; clone_size: .; v_call: TRBV5-5; j_call: TRBJ2-5; cdr3_nt: TGTGCCAGCAGCTTTTTTGCAGAAGAGACCCAGTACTTC; cdr3_aa: CASSFFAEETQYF
d_call: .; clone_size: .; v_call: TRBV5-1; j_call: TRBJ1-2; cdr3_nt: TGCGCCAGCAGTCCGGGCGCAGACTATGGCTACACCTTC; cdr3_aa: CASSPGADYGYTF
d_call: .; clone_size: .; v_call: TRBV6-5; j_call: TRBJ1-2; cdr3_nt: TGTGCCAGCAGTTACTCGATAGAGAAATATGGCGGCTACACCTTC; cdr3_aa: CASSYSIEKYGGYTF
d_call: .; clone_size: .; v_call: TRBV2; j_call: TRBJ1-5; cdr3_nt: TGTGCCAGCAGTGAAAGGGCGGCATCCTATAGCAATCAGCCCCAGCATTTT; cdr3_aa: CASSERAASYSNQPQHF
d_call: .; clone_size: .; v_call: TRBV10-2; j_call: TRBJ1-2; cdr3_nt: TGCGCCAGCAGCGCAATGGGCTCGAATGGCTACACCTTC; cdr3_aa: CASSAMGSNGYTF
d_call: .; clone_size: once; v_call: TRBV19; j_call: TRBJ2-5; cdr3_nt: TGTGCCAGTAGTATACGCTCAGGAATCCAACAAGAGACCCAGTACTTC; cdr3_aa: CASSIRSGIQQETQYF
d_call: TRBD2; clone_size: .; v_call: TRBV30; j_call: TRBJ2-1; cdr3_nt: TGTGCCTGGAGTGTATGGCCTAGCGGGAGTTACAATGAGCAGTTCTTC; cdr3_aa: CAWSVWPSGSYNEQFF
d_call: TRBD1; clone_size: .; v_call: TRBV28; j_call: TRBJ2-7; cdr3_nt: TGTGCCAGCAGGGGGGACAGTAAGGAGCAGTACTTC; cdr3_aa: CASRGDSKEQYF
d_call: .; clone_size: once; v_call: TRBV9; j_call: TRBJ1-3; cdr3_nt: TGTGCCAGCAGCGTAGGGGCTTATGGCGGAAACACCATATATTTT; cdr3_aa: CASSVGAYGGNTIYF
d_call: .; clone_size: .; v_call: TRBV7-7; j_call: TRBJ2-3; cdr3_nt: TGTGCTAGCAGCTTAGGGGTTACTAGCACAGATACGCAGTATTTT; cdr3_aa: CASSLGVTSTDTQYF
d_call: .; clone_size: .; v_call: TRBV7-2; j_call: TRBJ2-7; cdr3_nt: TGTGCCAGCAGCCAACCCGGTCAAGATTACGAGCAGTACTTC; cdr3_aa: CASSQPGQDYEQYF
d_call: .; clone_size: .; v_call: TRBV7-8; j_call: TRBJ2-3; cdr3_nt: TGTGCCAGCAGCTTAAATCGACACCTGGAGACCACAGATACGCAGTATTTT; cdr3_aa: CASSLNRHLETTDTQYF
d_call: .; clone_size: .; v_call: TRBV19; j_call: TRBJ2-1; cdr3_nt: TGTGCCAGTAGTATAGAGGAGGGCCGTTACAATGAGCAGTTCTTC; cdr3_aa: CASSIEEGRYNEQFF
d_call: .; clone_size: .; v_call: TRBV7-8; j_call: TRBJ2-1; cdr3_nt: TGTGCCAGCAGCTTCCGGGACCACAACAATGAGCAGTTCTTC; cdr3_aa: CASSFRDHNNEQFF
d_call: .; clone_size: .; v_call: TRBV5-1; j_call: TRBJ2-7; cdr3_nt: TGCGCCAGCAGCTTACAAGGTCGCGAGCAGTACTTC; cdr3_aa: CASSLQGREQYF
d_call: .; clone_size: .; v_call: TRBV19; j_call: TRBJ2-7; cdr3_nt: TGTGCCAGTAGGAGGGGCTTTAGCTCCTACGAGCAGTACTTC; cdr3_aa: CASRRGFSSYEQYF
d_call: .; clone_size: .; v_call: TRBV2; j_call: TRBJ2-7; cdr3_nt: TGTGCCAGCAGTGAGATAACAGCTGCCGGCGAGCAGTACTTC; cdr3_aa: CASSEITAAGEQYF